A single sample is the source of the 20 T cell receptor beta chains below, sequenced in a study of blood T cells in healthy people across ages. Primed by a sample-barcoded 5' primer and a J-beta primer mix, a second PCR proceeded for roughly 6 to 12 cycles. TCRdb called the 5' RACE reads again in MiXCR, with one record for every CDR3 protein. Of about 770,000 distinct CDR3 sequences in the sample, approximately 44% were seen once. Sequences were obtained from blood. The receptors come from a man between 60 and 75 years old in good health.

V gene TRBV18 combines with J gene TRBJ2-5, with TRBD1 matching over 9 bases. The CDR3 consists of 13 residues. After removal of 8 bases from V and 3 bases from J, the junction contained 4 bases not matched to a gene. Germline V gene data show CDR1 as KGHSH and CDR2 as LQKENI. The CDR3 DNA reads as TGTGCCAGCGAAGGACAGGGGAAAGAGACCCAGTACTTC. It encodes CASEGQGKETQYF. The whole variable domain, remainder taken from reference TRBV18 and TRBJ2-5, is NAGVMQNPRHLVRRRGQEARLRCSPMKGHSHVYWYRQLPEEGLKFMVYLQKENIIDESGMPKERFSAEFPKEGPSILRIQQVVRGDSAAYFCASEGQGKETQYFGPGTRLLVL.

In its sample, this clonotype was seen a few times. The rearrangement uses TRBV10-3 and TRBJ1-2; D not certain. CDR3 size: 15 residues. CDR1 ENHRY and CDR2 SYGVKD come from the germline V gene. Trimming removed 8 bases from V and 7 bases from J, with 23 bases in between. CDR3 DNA sequence: TGTGCCATCCGGGAGACGGGTCGGGAAAGCAGTGGCTACACCTTC. The encoded protein is CAIRETGRESSGYTF.

This chain connects TRBV6-6 to TRBJ2-6; no clear D gene. Per the germline V gene, CDR1 is MNHNY and CDR2 is SVGAGI (reference sequence). With 5 bases removed from V and 1 base from J, the gap between germline ends came to 6 bases. The length of the CDR3 is 14 residues. The chain's CDR3 is CASSAPSGANVLTF. The CDR3 nucleotides are TGTGCCAGCAGTGCCCCATCTGGGGCCAACGTCCTGACTTTC.

The gene calls are TRBV6-2 or TRBV6-3 and TRBJ2-4; D unresolved. The germline gives CDR1 MNHEY, CDR2 SVGEGT. There are 18 residues in the CDR3. Trimming removed 2 bases from V and 1 base from J, with 18 bases in between. In nucleotides, the CDR3 is TGTGCCAGCAGTTACGACGCCGTCTCCCCGAGGGCCAAAAACATTCAGTACTTC. Translation gives CASSYDAVSPRAKNIQYF.

The sample holds a few counts of this clonotype. This chain uses TRBV7-9 with TRBJ2-1; 8 nucleotides line up with TRBD1. The CDR3 covers 15 residues. Germline V gives CDR1 SEHNR, CDR2 FQNEAQ (reference sequence). V was pared by 7 bases and J by 1 base, with 6 bases of the junction left unmatched. The CDR3 region is CASTGTGFSYNEQFF. The DNA for the CDR3 is TGTGCCAGCACCGGGACAGGATTTTCCTACAATGAGCAGTTCTTC.

V gene TRBV9 combines with J gene TRBJ2-3; D is unclear. Germline V gene lookup returns CDR1 SGDLS and CDR2 YYNGEE. Deletions cut 3 bases from V and 6 bases from J, with 8 bases between. The CDR3 loop spans 12 amino acids. This CDR3 reads CASSETLDTQYF. Written as DNA, the CDR3 is TGTGCCAGCAGCGAGACTCTTGATACGCAGTATTTT.

This clonotype came up a few times. The chain joins TRBV6-5 to TRBJ1-2, with D unclear. The V gene's germline CDR1 is MNHEY and CDR2 SVGAGI. This CDR3 comprises 14 residues. The germline V and J ends were trimmed by 6 bases and 4 bases, with 15 bases remaining between them. For the CDR3, the DNA is TGTGCCAGCAGAACACCGGACGGGCGCTATGGCTACACCTTC. It encodes CASRTPDGRYGYTF.

This chain links TRBV6-1 with TRBJ2-1, with TRBD2 matching 10 bases. Germline V gene lookup returns CDR1 MNHNS and CDR2 SASEGT. This CDR3 region has 17 residues. The V segment lost 2 bases and the J segment 1 base; nucleotides outside the gene matches: 5. CDR3: CASSEPSGGPSYNEQFF. For the CDR3, the DNA is TGTGCCAGCAGTGAACCTAGCGGGGGCCCTTCCTACAATGAGCAGTTCTTC.

This clonotype was observed once. This sequence joins TRBV3-1 and TRBJ1-6; D gene unclear. CDR3 length: 15 residues. Germline CDR1 reads LGHDT; CDR2 reads YNNKEL (reference sequence). V lost 1 base, J lost 9 bases, and 13 bases lay in between. CDR3 sequence reads: CASSQVFSRSSPLHF. DNA for the CDR3: TGTGCCAGCAGCCAAGTATTCAGTAGGAGTTCACCCCTCCACTTT.

The chain employs TRBV20-1 and TRBJ1-6, with D maybe TRBD1 (6 bases). CDR3 length equals 14 residues. Trimming cost V 3 bases and J 7 bases, with 13 bases left between them. In germline, CDR1 is DFQATT, CDR2 SNEGSKA (reference sequence). CDR3 sequence reads: CSASVRTANSPLHF. For the CDR3, the DNA is TGCAGTGCTAGCGTTCGGACAGCCAATTCACCCCTCCACTTT.

This chain uses TRBV15 with TRBJ2-1, with TRBD2 identical over 7 bases. The CDR3 spans 16 residues. The V gene's germline CDR1 is LNHNV and CDR2 YYDKDF (reference sequence). V gave up 4 bases and J gave up 7 bases; unmatched junction bases: 13. CDR3 protein: CATSKRGAGVGNEQFF. CDR3 bases: TGTGCCACCAGCAAGAGAGGTGCGGGGGTGGGTAATGAGCAGTTCTTC.

This clonotype was found once. The chain recombines TRBV18 with TRBJ2-1; 8 positions agree with TRBD1. Germline assignment: CDR1 KGHSH and CDR2 LQKENI. The CDR3 extends over 16 amino acids. Trimming at V came to 4 bases and at J to 3 bases, leaving 8 bases not matched to a gene. CDR3 sequence reads: CASSLSTGALYNEQFF. The CDR3 region has the DNA TGTGCCAGCTCACTTTCGACAGGGGCCCTCTACAATGAGCAGTTCTTC. Complete variable domain (other parts from reference TRBV18 and TRBJ2-1): NAGVMQNPRHLVRRRGQEARLRCSPMKGHSHVYWYRQLPEEGLKFMVYLQKENIIDESGMPKERFSAEFPKEGPSILRIQQVVRGDSAAYFCASSLSTGALYNEQFFGPGTRLTVL.

This clonotype turned up a few times. The rearrangement uses TRBV7-2 and TRBJ2-7; D perhaps matches TRBD1 (6 bases). Germline assignment: CDR1 SGHTA and CDR2 FQGNSA. The CDR3 runs 13 residues. Between the trimmed V and J ends, which lost 5 bases and 3 bases, there was a span of 11 bases. In DNA, the CDR3 is TGTGCCAGCAGCCCCGGACAGCACTACGAGCAGTACTTC. It specifies CASSPGQHYEQYF.

The chain links TRBV12-3 or TRBV12-4 to TRBJ1-6, with unresolved D. The CDR3 is made up of 13 amino acids. Trimming removed 2 bases at V and 9 bases at J, with 8 bases between. The CDR3 loop reads CASSLQDGSPLHF. DNA of the CDR3: TGTGCCAGCAGTTTACAGGATGGTTCACCCCTCCACTTT.

This clonotype came up many times. The J gene is TRBJ1-2, the V gene TRBV4-3; TRBD1 aligns across 7 bases. V was clipped by 1 base and J by 4 bases; unmatched bases: 9. This CDR3 is 16 amino acids long. CDR1 is LGHNA, CDR2 YSLEER, per germline. The CDR3 DNA sequence: TGCGCCAGCAGCCAAGCGGACAGGACTCACGTCTATGGCTACACCTTC. Encoded protein: CASSQADRTHVYGYTF.

The rearrangement uses TRBV28 and TRBJ2-6, with 7 bases aligning to TRBD2. In germline, CDR1 is MDHEN, CDR2 SYDVKM. The CDR3 consists of 16 residues. Trimming removed 3 bases from V and 2 bases from J; junction bases left unmatched: 4. This CDR3 reads CASSFLRGAGANVLTF. The DNA of the CDR3 is TGTGCCAGCAGTTTCCTACGGGGGGCTGGGGCCAACGTCCTGACTTTC.

This rearrangement joins TRBV12-3 or TRBV12-4 to TRBJ1-1; tentative D call: TRBD1 (6 bases). The CDR3 contains 13 residues. V dropped 6 bases and J dropped 11 bases, with 19 bases sitting between them. CDR3 bases: TGTGCCAGCAGCCGTGGACAGCCCGAAGGGGCTTTCTTT. It translates to CASSRGQPEGAFF.

The chain couples TRBV18 to TRBJ2-1, with 9 bases fitting TRBD1. V lost 5 bases, J lost 4 bases, and 18 bases stayed unmatched. This CDR3 is built from 19 residues. The germline gives CDR1 KGHSH, CDR2 LQKENI. The CDR3 coding sequence is TGTGCCAGCTCAACTCCGGGACAGGGAGGCCATCACGAATACAATGAGCAGTTCTTC. Translated, it gives CASSTPGQGGHHEYNEQFF.

The CDR3 nucleotides are TGCGCCAGCTCAGGGGGACCTAATGAAAAACTGTTTTTT. Translated, it gives CASSGGPNEKLFF. The V gene is TRBV4-3, the J gene TRBJ1-4; 7 positions agree with TRBD1. The CDR3 length is 13 residues. Germline CDR1 LGHNA, CDR2 YSLEER. Trimming at V came to 8 bases and at J to 3 bases, leaving 3 bases not matched to a gene.

The V gene is TRBV5-1, the J gene TRBJ2-1; 7 bases agree with TRBD1. V lost 4 bases to trimming and J lost 5 bases; unmatched junction nucleotides: 3. The germline V gene has CDR1 SGHRS and CDR2 YFSETQ. The CDR3 consists of 13 residues. CDR3 sequence reads: CASSRGQNNEQFF. The CDR3 nucleotides read TGCGCCAGCAGCCGGGGACAGAACAATGAGCAGTTCTTC.